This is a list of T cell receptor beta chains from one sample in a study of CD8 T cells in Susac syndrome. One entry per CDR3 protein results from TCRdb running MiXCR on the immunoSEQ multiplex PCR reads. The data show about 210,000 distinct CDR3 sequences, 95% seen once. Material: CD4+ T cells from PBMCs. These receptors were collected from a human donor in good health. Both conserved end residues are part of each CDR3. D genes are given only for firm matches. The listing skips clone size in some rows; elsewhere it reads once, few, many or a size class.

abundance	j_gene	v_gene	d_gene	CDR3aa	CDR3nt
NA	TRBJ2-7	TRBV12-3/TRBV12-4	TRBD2	CASSPGGDLSYEQYF	TGTGCCAGCAGCCCCGGGGGGGACCTGTCCTACGAGCAGTACTTC
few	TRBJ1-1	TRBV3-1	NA	CASSQENTEAFF	TGTGCCAGCAGCCAGGAGAACACTGAAGCTTTCTTT
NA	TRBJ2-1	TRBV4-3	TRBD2	CASSQAGGEYNEQFF	TGCGCCAGCAGCCAGGCCGGGGGGGAATACAATGAGCAGTTCTTC
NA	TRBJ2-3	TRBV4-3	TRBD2	CASSQEPAGATDTQYF	TGCGCCAGCAGCCAAGAACCAGCGGGGGCCACAGATACGCAGTATTTT
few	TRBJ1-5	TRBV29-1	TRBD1	CSIQTGGNQPQHF	TGCAGCATACAGACAGGGGGCAATCAGCCCCAGCATTTT
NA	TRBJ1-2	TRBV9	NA	CASSVVPEHYGYTF	TGTGCCAGCAGCGTAGTCCCGGAGCACTATGGCTACACCTTC
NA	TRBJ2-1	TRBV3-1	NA	CASTGDNNEQFF	TGTGCCAGCACTGGCGACAACAATGAGCAGTTCTTC
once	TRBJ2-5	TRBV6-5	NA	CASSYVVGPGLGQETQYF	TGTGCCAGCAGTTACGTAGTTGGTCCAGGGCTGGGGCAAGAGACCCAGTACTTC
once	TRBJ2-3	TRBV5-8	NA	CASSLGQPRTDTQYF	TGTGCCAGCAGCTTGGGACAGCCTCGCACAGATACGCAGTATTTT
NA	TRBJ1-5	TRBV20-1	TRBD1	CSRDGTDSNQPQHF	TGCAGCCGCGACGGGACAGATAGCAATCAGCCCCAGCATTTT